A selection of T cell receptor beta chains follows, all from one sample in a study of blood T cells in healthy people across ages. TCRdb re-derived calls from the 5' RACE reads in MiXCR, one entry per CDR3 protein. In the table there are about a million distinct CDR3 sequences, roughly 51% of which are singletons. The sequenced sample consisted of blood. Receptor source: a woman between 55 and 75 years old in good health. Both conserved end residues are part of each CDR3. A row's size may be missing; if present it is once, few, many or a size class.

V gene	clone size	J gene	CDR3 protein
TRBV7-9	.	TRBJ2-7	CASSLILGGIHEQYF
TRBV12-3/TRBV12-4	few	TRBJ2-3	CASSPITWRLVGTDTQYF
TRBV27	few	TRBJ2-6	CASSTTLRGLAGGVSGANVLTF
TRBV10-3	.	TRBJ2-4	CASRPKTGGRENIQYF
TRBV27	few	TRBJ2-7	CASSKDITYEQYF
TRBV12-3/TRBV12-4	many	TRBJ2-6	CASGNSGANVLTF
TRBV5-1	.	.	CASSWKTSGRPGEQYF
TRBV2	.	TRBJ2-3	CASRDSWPGTDTQYF
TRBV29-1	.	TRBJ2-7	CSGNYEQYF
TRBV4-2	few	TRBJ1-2	CASRHTGGADYGYTF
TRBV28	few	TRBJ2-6	CASSTGYSGANVLTF
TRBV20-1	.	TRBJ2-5	CSADTAGGQETQYF
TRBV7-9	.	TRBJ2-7	CASTPTGGRDEQYF
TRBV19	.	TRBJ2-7	CASTPKGTGEETRYF
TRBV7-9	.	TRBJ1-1	CASREKTGVGTEAFF
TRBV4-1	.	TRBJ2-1	CASSPLAGDNEQFF
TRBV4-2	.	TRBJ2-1	CASSQSDSSFRGDGEQFF
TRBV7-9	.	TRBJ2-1	CASSSTSGRASANEQFF
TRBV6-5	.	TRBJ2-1	CASKPSGTGGNEQFF
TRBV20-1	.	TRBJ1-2	CSAISQGGGYTF
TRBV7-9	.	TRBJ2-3	CASSFDLAGGDTQYF
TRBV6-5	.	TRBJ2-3	CASSYSGSADTQYF
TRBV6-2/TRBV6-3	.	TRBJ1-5	CASSSAGNQPQHF
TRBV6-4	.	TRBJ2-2	CASRALADTGELFF
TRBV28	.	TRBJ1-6	CASTLSGERGLHF
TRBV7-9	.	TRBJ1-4	CASSLGSGGANEKLFF
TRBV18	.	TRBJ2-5	CASSPHERETQYF
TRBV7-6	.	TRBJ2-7	CASSAYAPGTGLFEQYF
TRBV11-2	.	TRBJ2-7	CASSPGAGGIYEQYF